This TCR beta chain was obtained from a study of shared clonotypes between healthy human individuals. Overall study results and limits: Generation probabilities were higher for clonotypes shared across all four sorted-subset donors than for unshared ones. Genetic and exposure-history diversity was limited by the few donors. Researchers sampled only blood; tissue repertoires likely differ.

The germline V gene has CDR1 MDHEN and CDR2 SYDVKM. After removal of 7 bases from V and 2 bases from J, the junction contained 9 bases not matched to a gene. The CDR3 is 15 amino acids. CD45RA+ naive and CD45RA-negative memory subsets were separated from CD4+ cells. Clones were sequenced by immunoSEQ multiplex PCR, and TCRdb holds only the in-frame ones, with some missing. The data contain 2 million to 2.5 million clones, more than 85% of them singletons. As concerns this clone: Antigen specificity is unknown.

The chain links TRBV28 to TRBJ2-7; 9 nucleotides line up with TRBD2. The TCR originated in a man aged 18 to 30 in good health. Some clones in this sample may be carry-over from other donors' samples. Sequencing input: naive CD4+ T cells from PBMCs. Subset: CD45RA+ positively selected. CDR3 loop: CASTRGASGAYEQYF. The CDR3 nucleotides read TGTGCCAGCACCCGGGGAGCTAGCGGGGCCTACGAGCAGTACTTC.